A single sample is the source of the 27 T cell receptor beta chains below, sequenced in a study of a mutant IDH1 vaccine in newly diagnosed glioma (dated by TCRdb to the early 2020s). Library creation used the immunoSEQ multiplex PCR assay. TCRdb took this table from immuneACCESS and kept in-frame rearrangements with V and J called. Such tables lack part of the clones; where checked against another copy, unresolved V genes explain under half of the gap, and the rest is unexplained. This sample holds around 54,000 clones; 80% to 85% were observed only once. The ten largest clones represent approximately 3.2% of the sample. These TCRs are of unknown antigen specificity. The sample's time point label, in plain terms: week 47, end of study. Every vaccine dose consisted of 300 ug of a 20-mer mutant IDH1 peptide in Montanide, administered subcutaneously together with topical imiquimod. Sequences were derived from PBMCs, sampled from a glioma patient whose treatment included an IDH1 peptide vaccine. The source of these receptors is a woman aged 45 to 65 with glioma.

This chain connects TRBV5-6 to TRBJ1-2; D perhaps matches TRBD1 (5 bases). This CDR3 contains 13 residues. V lost 4 bases to trimming and J lost 4 bases, with 11 bases between them. Germline V CDR1 and CDR2: SGHDT, YYEEEE. CDR3 amino acids: CASSPDSLYGYTF. The CDR3 nucleotides read TGTGCCAGCAGCCCTGACAGCCTCTATGGCTACACCTTC.

The genes are TRBV15 and TRBJ1-4, with D possibly being TRBD1 (5 bases). With 3 bases removed from V and 8 bases from J, the gap between germline ends came to 13 bases. Germline CDR1 LNHNV, CDR2 YYDKDF (reference sequence). The CDR3 has 14 amino acids. The CDR3 DNA is TGTGCCACCAGCAGGCGGGGGATTAGGGAAAAACTGTTTTTT. Translated, it gives CATSRRGIREKLFF. Full variable domain (missing parts from reference TRBV15 and TRBJ1-4): DAMVIQNPRYQVTQFGKPVTLSCSQTLNHNVMYWYQQKSSQAPKLLFHYYDKDFNNEADTPDNFQSRRPNTSFCFLDIRSPGLGDTAMYLCATSRRGIREKLFFGSGTQLSVL.

For this clone: A read error may produce the germline difference seen at one junction end. The chain carries TRBV7-7 and TRBJ1-4; tentative D call: TRBD1 (5 bases). CDR1 SSHAT and CDR2 FNYEAQ come from the germline V gene (reference sequence). This CDR3 is built from 13 residues. Written as DNA, the CDR3 is TGTGCTAGCAGCTTAGGGGTGGGTGAAAAACTGTTTTTT. Translating it yields CASSLGVGEKLFF.

This chain joins TRBV6-5 and TRBJ1-3, with TRBD1 as a possible D gene (5 bases). V was shortened by 2 bases and J by 0 bases, with 5 bases between the two germline ends. CDR1 is MNHEY, CDR2 SVGAGI, per germline. The CDR3 totals 14 residues. CDR3 amino acids: CASSYGGSGNTIYF. The CDR3 DNA follows: TGTGCCAGCAGTTACGGGGGCTCTGGAAACACCATATATTTT.

The CDR3 spells CARSFTGLPYEQYF. CDR3 nucleotide sequence: TGTGCCAGAAGCTTTACGGGCCTACCCTACGAGCAGTACTTC. The V and J genes are TRBV5-3 and TRBJ2-7; D gene unclear. TRBV5-3 is sorted into the ORF group, with uncertain function. The CDR3 runs 14 residues. Trimming shortened V by 2 bases and J by 2 bases, and 11 bases separated the two germline ends.

The count of this clone is one. This chain uses TRBV19 with TRBJ2-2; perhaps TRBD2 as D (5 bases). CDR3 size: 13 residues. V dropped 6 bases and J dropped 8 bases, with 13 bases sitting between them. CDR1 LNHDA and CDR2 SQIVND come from the germline V gene (reference sequence). CDR3 bases: TGTGCCAGTAGCAAGTTCGGAGGAGGGGAGCTGTTTTTT. Translating it yields CASSKFGGGELFF.

The chain uses TRBV4-1 and TRBJ2-3; 8 bases line up with TRBD2. The CDR3 length is 15 residues. Per the germline V gene, CDR1 is MGHRA and CDR2 is YSYEKL. V was clipped by 4 bases and J by 2 bases; unmatched bases: 5. CDR3 region: CASSPGGLDTDTQYF. The CDR3 coding sequence is TGCGCCAGCAGCCCGGGGGGGCTCGACACAGATACGCAGTATTTT.

The chain recombines TRBV2 with TRBJ1-1; D is unresolved. Germline CDR1 reads SNHLY; CDR2 reads FYNNEI. The CDR3 sequence is 12 residues long. Trimming took 5 bases from V and 5 from J, leaving 9 bases between them. This CDR3 is CASSLGRTEAFF. The CDR3 DNA sequence: TGTGCCAGCAGTTTAGGGCGGACTGAAGCTTTCTTT.

The count of this clone is one. The chain uses TRBV6-6 and TRBJ1-6; D uncertain. With 5 bases removed from V and 13 bases from J, the gap between germline ends came to 15 bases. This CDR3 has 13 residues. Germline V gives CDR1 MNHNY, CDR2 SVGAGI (reference sequence). CDR3 loop: CASSTQSSPPLHF. The CDR3 region has the DNA TGTGCCAGCAGTACCCAGAGCTCACCGCCCCTCCACTTT.

V is TRBV29-1 and J is TRBJ1-4; D unclear. Trimming removed 4 bases at V and 7 bases at J, with 16 bases between. Germline V gives CDR1 SQVTM, CDR2 ANQGSEA. There are 14 residues in the CDR3. The CDR3 here is CSVVGSRGSEKLFF. The CDR3 DNA follows: TGCAGCGTTGTTGGTAGTCGAGGGAGTGAAAAACTGTTTTTT.

The J gene is TRBJ1-1, the V gene TRBV5-6; D ambiguous. Germline assignment: CDR1 SGHDT and CDR2 YYEEEE. The V gene lost 1 base and the J gene lost 0 bases, with 13 bases spanning the gap. This CDR3 comprises 16 residues. Written as DNA, the CDR3 is TGTGCCAGCAGCTTGCTTACCTTTGTTATGAACACTGAAGCTTTCTTT. Its translation is CASSLLTFVMNTEAFF.

The V gene is TRBV19, the J gene TRBJ2-1; 12 bases agree with TRBD2. Trimming at V came to 5 bases and at J to 0 bases, leaving 5 bases not matched to a gene. The CDR3 is made up of 17 amino acids. Germline lookup yields CDR1 LNHDA and CDR2 SQIVND (reference sequence). CDR3 sequence: CASSPTSGGLSYNEQFF. The DNA of the CDR3 is TGTGCCAGTAGTCCGACTAGCGGGGGCCTCTCCTACAATGAGCAGTTCTTC.

V usage is TRBV28 and J usage is TRBJ2-7; 7 bases map to TRBD1. The germline gives CDR1 MDHEN, CDR2 SYDVKM. V lost 2 bases and J lost 3; bases outside the gene matches: 1. The CDR3 sequence is 13 residues long. DNA for the CDR3: TGTGCCAGCAGTTTACCAGGGGGCTACGAGCAGTACTTC. It codes for CASSLPGGYEQYF.

V and J are TRBV15 and TRBJ2-7, with unresolved D. Between the trimmed V and J ends, which lost 1 base and 6 bases, there was a span of 7 bases. Germline CDR1 is LNHNV and CDR2 is YYDKDF (reference sequence). The length of the CDR3 is 12 residues. The CDR3 reads CATSRGASEQYF. The CDR3 DNA reads TGTGCCACCAGCAGAGGTGCCTCCGAGCAGTACTTC.

This clone was seen a few times. J is TRBJ2-3 and V is TRBV14; D unclear. Germline CDR1 and CDR2: SGHDN and FVKESK. V was trimmed by 0 bases and J by 4 bases, leaving 11 bases between them. This CDR3 contains 15 residues. The chain's CDR3 is CASSQDPESADTQYF. The CDR3 DNA reads as TGTGCCAGCAGCCAAGATCCCGAAAGCGCAGATACGCAGTATTTT.

This rearrangement joins TRBV4-3 to TRBJ1-1, with 7 bases fitting TRBD1. The CDR3 sequence is 15 residues long. The trim removed 4 bases at V and 4 bases at J, leaving 9 bases unmatched. Germline V gene data show CDR1 as LGHNA and CDR2 as YSLEER. The DNA for the CDR3 is TGCGCCAGCAGCCCACGACAGGGCCTGGCCACTGAAGCTTTCTTT. Protein product: CASSPRQGLATEAFF.

This chain links TRBV7-5 with TRBJ1-6; the table names TRBD1, a call not compared with the DNA. TRBV7-5 constitutes a pseudogene. The CDR3 runs 20 residues. The CDR3 region is CVRSPRDRGLPPYYNSPLHF. CDR3 nucleotide sequence: TGTGTCAGAAGCCCCCGGGACAGGGGTCTTCCACCCTACTATAATTCACCCCTCCACTTT.

The V gene is TRBV29-1, the J gene TRBJ2-1; D is uncertain. V was clipped by 2 bases and J by 3 bases, with 2 bases between them. The CDR3 contains 11 residues. Looked up from germline, CDR1 is SQVTM and CDR2 is ANQGSEA. In DNA, the CDR3 is TGCAGCGTTGAATTCTACAATGAGCAGTTCTTC. It translates to CSVEFYNEQFF.

This chain connects TRBV28 to TRBJ1-6; D is uncertain. Germline V gives CDR1 MDHEN, CDR2 SYDVKM. This CDR3 has 12 residues. Trimming took off 6 bases at V and 10 bases at J, with 10 bases between the two ends. CDR3 region: CASRRAGSPLHF. The CDR3 bases are TGTGCCAGCAGACGGGCGGGATCACCCCTCCACTTT.

The chain combines TRBV10-3 with TRBJ2-2; D remains unclear. Germline CDR1 is ENHRY and CDR2 is SYGVKD. V shed 3 bases and J shed 7 bases, with 12 bases lying between them. The CDR3 is 14 residues long. The CDR3 region is CAISDKHFVGELFF. The CDR3 DNA follows: TGTGCCATCAGTGACAAACACTTTGTCGGGGAGCTGTTTTTT.

The CDR3, as DNA: TGTGCCAGCACCGACGAGGAGGGGACCTACCGCTATGGCTACACCTTC. Encoded protein: CASTDEEGTYRYGYTF. This chain joins TRBV5-5 and TRBJ1-2, with TRBD1 as a possible D gene (5 bases). Trimming took off 6 bases at V and 4 bases at J, with 22 bases between the two ends. The CDR3 sequence is 16 residues long. Germline CDR1 SGHKS, CDR2 YYEKEE (reference sequence).

The chain is built from TRBV25-1 and TRBJ1-2, with D possibly TRBD1 on 5 matching bases. The germline CDR1 and CDR2 sequences are MGHDK and SYGVNS. The CDR3 contains 17 residues. Trimming left V 4 bases short and J 3 bases short, with 21 bases between. The CDR3 here is CASSAFGTQLLDYGYTF. The CDR3 coding sequence is TGTGCCAGCAGTGCCTTCGGGACGCAGCTTTTGGACTATGGCTACACCTTC.

V usage is TRBV7-2 and J usage is TRBJ1-2; D unresolved. This CDR3 contains 13 residues. CDR1 is SGHTA, CDR2 FQGNSA, per germline. The V end was cut by 1 base, the J end by 4 bases, with 7 bases between. The chain's CDR3 is CASSLGGGYGYTF. CDR3 DNA sequence: TGTGCCAGCAGCTTAGGCGGCGGCTATGGCTACACCTTC.

The chain joins TRBV9 to TRBJ1-3; 10 positions match TRBD1. V lost 2 bases and J lost 0; bases outside the gene matches: 11. The CDR3 extends over 19 amino acids. Germline loops: CDR1 SGDLS, CDR2 YYNGEE. CDR3 protein: CASSVKTGGNFASGNTIYF. The CDR3 DNA sequence: TGTGCCAGCAGCGTGAAGACAGGGGGCAATTTCGCCTCTGGAAACACCATATATTTT.

The chain has TRBV4-3 and TRBJ2-2; the match to TRBD2 covers 7 bases. The CDR3 has 15 amino acids. After removal of 4 bases from V and 7 bases from J, the junction contained 9 bases not matched to a gene. The V gene's germline CDR1 is LGHNA and CDR2 YSLEER. The DNA of the CDR3 is TGCGCCAGCAGCCGCTTTGGGGGGGAGGACGGGGAGCTGTTTTTT. Translation: CASSRFGGEDGELFF.

The chain carries TRBV18 and TRBJ2-5, with TRBD2 matching 13 bases. This CDR3 contains 15 residues. CDR1 and CDR2 (germline): KGHSH, LQKENI. Trimming removed 3 bases from V and 5 bases from J; junction bases left unmatched: 3. The CDR3 region has the DNA TGTGCCAGCTCACCGGGACTAGCGGGAAGTGAGACCCAGTACTTC. The encoded protein is CASSPGLAGSETQYF.

The chain recombines TRBV20-1 with TRBJ2-7, with TRBD1 as a possible D gene (5 bases). Germline CDR1 and CDR2: DFQATT and SNEGSKA (reference sequence). CDR3 length: 10 residues. In DNA, the CDR3 is TGCAGCTCTAGGGGCTACGAGCAGTACTTC. Its protein product is CSSRGYEQYF.